What follows describes a single T cell receptor beta chain. Its antigen is undetermined. This entry comes from a study of T cells in localized non-small cell lung cancer. Study-wide findings and caveats: As only one tumor region underwent sequencing, heterogeneity remains possible. Uninvolved adjacent lung had more T cell clonality than any other tissue, topping tumor.

Data came from immunoSEQ multiplex PCR; TCRdb stores just in-frame clones and leaves some out. The sample records about 25,000 clones, more than 85% being singletons. Trimming removed 7 bases from V and 6 bases from J; junction bases left unmatched: 7. Per germline, CDR1 MDHEN and CDR2 SYDVKM. The CDR3 contains 14 residues. The rearrangement links TRBV28 to TRBJ2-2, with 8 bases aligning to TRBD1. The source was peripheral blood, collected before any cancer treatment. The sequence was collected from a man aged 40 to 69 with stage III squamous cell lung carcinoma. The CDR3 DNA is TGTGCCAGCACCCAGGACAGGGTCCCCGGGGAGCTGTTTTTT. It translates to CASTQDRVPGELFF.